The 8 T cell receptor beta chains below were found in one sample sequenced in a study of cytomegalovirus exposure and HLA in healthy donors. Only in-frame clones appear in the TCRdb table, and some are missing; sequencing was by immunoSEQ multiplex PCR. This table has 100,000 to 150,000 clones, roughly 90% appearing once. Sequenced: PBMCs. The receptors derive from a woman aged 18 to 35 in good health and CMV-seronegative.

The rearrangement uses TRBV11-2 and TRBJ1-4, with D perhaps TRBD1 (5 bases). Germline V gives CDR1 SGHAT, CDR2 FQNNGV. Trimming shortened V by 5 bases and J by 7 bases, and 20 bases separated the two germline ends. The CDR3 runs to 16 residues. This CDR3 is CASSTIAVGVGEKLFF. The CDR3 DNA is TGTGCCAGCAGCACCATTGCGGTAGGGGTCGGTGAAAAACTGTTTTTT.

This sequence joins TRBV5-1 and TRBJ2-7, with 8 nucleotides matching TRBD1. Germline CDR1 reads SGHRS; CDR2 reads YFSETQ. After removal of 5 bases from V and 3 bases from J, the junction contained 7 bases not matched to a gene. The CDR3 contains 14 residues. As DNA, the CDR3 is TGCGCCAGCAGTTTACGACAGGGGTACTACGAGCAGTACTTC. It yields the protein CASSLRQGYYEQYF.

V and J are TRBV2 and TRBJ2-2, with D possibly matching TRBD2 (6 bases). From germline, CDR1 is SNHLY and CDR2 FYNNEI. The CDR3 has 16 amino acids. Trimming cost V 7 bases and J 0 bases, with 15 bases left between them. The DNA for the CDR3 is TGTGCCAGCAATGTTAATCCGGGAGCGAACACCGGGGAGCTGTTTTTT. This codes for CASNVNPGANTGELFF.

This rearrangement joins TRBV9 to TRBJ1-4; D is ambiguous. The CDR3 loop spans 17 amino acids. V lost 2 bases and J lost 8, with 22 bases in between. CDR1 and CDR2 from the germline V gene are SGDLS and YYNGEE. In DNA form, the CDR3 reads TGTGCCAGCAGCGTCGTAGAGGCAGCGGGTTTATGCGAAAAACTGTTTTTT. Translation: CASSVVEAAGLCEKLFF.

This chain links TRBV7-8 with TRBJ2-7; 7 bases line up with TRBD1. The CDR3 extends over 16 amino acids. CDR1 is SGHVS, CDR2 FQNEAQ, per germline. Trimming cost V 3 bases and J 0 bases; bases outside gene matches: 8. The CDR3 sequence: CASSFLTTGSSYEQYF. As DNA, the CDR3 is TGTGCCAGCAGCTTCCTAACGACAGGGAGCTCCTACGAGCAGTACTTC. The full variable domain, rest sourced from reference TRBV7-8 and TRBJ2-7, is GAGVSQSPRYKVAKRGQDVALRCDPISGHVSLFWYQQALGQGPEFLTYFQNEAQLDKSGLPSDRFFAERPEGSVSTLKIQRTQQEDSAVYLCASSFLTTGSSYEQYFGPGTRLTVT.

DNA of the CDR3: TGTGCCAGCAGCGTAGGAGGCGGGAGTACCTACAATGAGCAGTTCTTC. Translation: CASSVGGGSTYNEQFF. The chain is built from TRBV9 and TRBJ2-1; 7 bases agree with TRBD2. The germline V gene has CDR1 SGDLS and CDR2 YYNGEE. The CDR3 runs to 16 residues. With 0 bases clipped from V and 2 bases from J, the junction kept 5 bases outside the gene matches. Using reference TRBV9 and TRBJ2-1 for the parts outside the CDR3, the full variable domain is DSGVTQTPKHLITATGQRVTLRCSPRSGDLSVYWYQQSLDQGLQFLIQYYNGEERAKGNILERFSAQQFPDLHSELNLSSLELGDSALYFCASSVGGGSTYNEQFFGPGTRLTVL.

The chain couples TRBV5-1 to TRBJ2-3; D unresolved. V lost 0 bases and J 4 bases, leaving 6 bases between the germline ends. Germline lookup yields CDR1 SGHRS and CDR2 YFSETQ. The CDR3 has 13 amino acids. The CDR3 reads CASSLANADTQYF. The CDR3 bases are TGCGCCAGCAGCTTGGCCAATGCAGATACGCAGTATTTT.

The rearrangement uses TRBV6-5 and TRBJ2-5; no clear D. The CDR3 loop spans 13 amino acids. Per the germline V gene, CDR1 is MNHEY and CDR2 is SVGAGI. V was shortened by 6 bases and J by 2 bases, with 10 bases between the two germline ends. In DNA form, the CDR3 reads TGTGCCAGCAGCCGACGGAGACAAGAGACCCAGTACTTC. Translating it yields CASSRRRQETQYF.